This entry features one TCR beta chain sequence. Synthetic templates analogous to TCR were spiked into all PCRs individually. Method: immunoSEQ multiplex PCR; TCRdb's copy keeps in-frame clones and lacks some. The sample holds just over 35,000 clones, about a third seen once. These data originate in a study of PD-L1 blockade in urothelial cancer. Looking at the study overall: T cells were counted in tumor samples, and the median count was approximately 1,400.

Trimming cost V 5 bases and J 5 bases; bases outside gene matches: 7. The CDR3 has 16 amino acids. Germline assignment: CDR1 MNHGY and CDR2 SAAAGT. Urothelial carcinoma, locally advanced or metastatic, affected the patients. The TCR comes from a man aged 55-75 years with urothelial cancer. The V gene is TRBV6-8, the J gene TRBJ2-3, with 13 nucleotides matching TRBD2. The sample was tumor tissue, taken before atezolizumab (anti-PD-L1) treatment. Here the CDR3 DNA reads TGTGCCAGCAGTGATCGACTAGCGGGAGGTGGAGATACGCAGTATTTT. This encodes CASSDRLAGGGDTQYF.